This T cell receptor beta chain was sequenced for a study of T-cell memory formation after mild COVID-19. Study as a whole: Largely donor-specific TCR clusters were found. The study, taken as a whole, reports: Mainly CM and EM harbored the contracting CD4+ clones; mainly EMRA harbored the CD8+ ones. The study detected some responding clones in pre-infection memory, suggesting cross-reactive memory joined.

As to this clonotype: The antigen is unknown.

TCRdb called the 5' RACE reads again in MiXCR, with one record for every CDR3 protein. The sample yields more than 350,000 distinct CDR3 sequences, around 20% seen once. This sequence originates from an adult woman who had mild COVID-19 (a few samples of this study predate the infection). Cell type and time point are not known. The sequenced sample was PBMCs or a T cell subset sorted from them (not recorded which).

CDR3 bases: TGTGCCAGCAGCTCAGGATATAGCACAGATACGCAGTATTTT. It encodes CASSSGYSTDTQYF. The chain joins TRBV11-2 to TRBJ2-3; D is unclear. CDR1 and CDR2 (germline): SGHAT, FQNNGV. CDR3 size: 14 residues. Trimming cost V 4 bases and J 0 bases, with 8 bases left between them. The whole variable domain, remainder taken from reference TRBV11-2 and TRBJ2-3, is EAGVAQSPRYKIIEKRQSVAFWCNPISGHATLYWYQQILGQGPKLLIQFQNNGVVDDSQLPKDRFSAERLKGVDSTLKIQPAKLEDSAVYLCASSSGYSTDTQYFGPGTRLTVL.